These T cell receptor beta chains were read from a single sample in a study of blood T cell repertoires in COVID-19. The assay was immunoSEQ multiplex PCR, and TCRdb's table has in-frame clones only and misses some. The table shows under 200,000 clones, with around 80% occurring only once. The sequenced sample was peripheral blood. All receptors come from an older woman with acute or convalescent COVID-19. Both conserved end residues are part of each CDR3. The D gene is left open where the match is weak. Part of the rows lack a size; the others show once, few, many or a class for expanded clones.

clone size,D gene,J gene,V gene,CDR3 protein,CDR3 DNA
NA,TRBD2,TRBJ2-5,TRBV7-2,CASSGTSGQEYF,TGTGCCAGCAGCGGGACTAGCGGGCAAGAGTACTTC
NA,NA,TRBJ2-1,TRBV5-6,CASSLYSLSYNEQFF,TGTGCCAGCAGCTTGTACTCCTTATCCTACAATGAGCAGTTCTTC
NA,TRBD1,TRBJ1-3,TRBV28,CASRGLDRVKENTIYF,TGTGCCAGCAGAGGACTGGACAGGGTGAAGGAAAACACCATATATTTT
once,TRBD2,TRBJ2-1,TRBV7-2,CASSRRGGLNEQFF,TGTGCCAGCAGCCGTCGGGGGGGTCTCAATGAGCAGTTCTTC
once,TRBD2,TRBJ2-3,TRBV30,CAWGRLAGITDTQYF,TGTGCCTGGGGAAGACTAGCGGGGATCACAGATACGCAGTATTTT
NA,TRBD1,TRBJ2-5,TRBV7-2,CASSSRDRGPETQYF,TGTGCCAGCAGCTCCCGGGACAGGGGTCCAGAGACCCAGTACTTC
NA,TRBD2,TRBJ2-3,TRBV29-1,CSGRLAGPTDTQYF,TGCAGCGGCAGACTAGCGGGGCCCACAGATACGCAGTATTTT
NA,NA,TRBJ1-2,TRBV6-2/TRBV6-3,CASSYFSSHLLANYGYTF,TGTGCCAGCAGTTACTTCTCGTCCCACCTCCTAGCTAACTATGGCTACACCTTC
NA,NA,TRBJ1-4,TRBV3-1/TRBV3-2,CASSPWTAEKLFF,TGTGCCAGCAGCCCCTGGACAGCTGAAAAACTGTTTTTT
once,TRBD1,TRBJ2-3,TRBV7-9,CASSLGQGGTDTQYF,TGTGCCAGCAGCCTGGGACAGGGCGGCACAGATACGCAGTATTTT
NA,NA,TRBJ1-6,TRBV21-1,CASSQIPNSPLHF,TGTGCCAGCAGCCAAATCCCAAATTCACCCCTCCACTTT
NA,TRBD1,TRBJ2-2,TRBV2,CASRAQGKGGELFF,TGTGCCAGCAGGGCACAGGGGAAAGGCGGGGAGCTGTTTTTT
NA,NA,TRBJ1-1,TRBV18,CASSPRQGKNTEAFF,TGTGCCAGCTCACCACGTCAGGGTAAGAACACTGAAGCTTTCTTT
NA,TRBD1,TRBJ2-7,TRBV25-1,CASTEGGTGVLSSYEQYF,TGTGCCAGCACCGAAGGCGGGACAGGGGTTTTAAGCTCCTACGAGCAGTACTTC
NA,TRBD1,TRBJ2-2,TRBV19,CASGDRGTGELFF,TGTGCCAGTGGAGACAGGGGAACCGGGGAGCTGTTTTTT
NA,TRBD1,TRBJ2-7,TRBV11-3,CASSPGQGSSYEQYF,TGTGCCAGCAGCCCCGGACAGGGAAGCTCCTACGAGCAGTACTTC
NA,TRBD1,TRBJ1-5,TRBV28,CASRGQGGNQPQHF,TGTGCCAGCAGGGGACAGGGAGGCAATCAGCCCCAGCATTTT
once,NA,TRBJ1-6,TRBV30,CAWSVQHENSPLHF,TGTGCCTGGAGTGTACAGCACGAGAATTCACCCCTCCACTTT
NA,TRBD1,TRBJ2-2,TRBV6-2/TRBV6-3,CASSYSWGDRLNTGELFF,TGTGCCAGCAGTTACTCTTGGGGGGACAGGCTGAACACCGGGGAGCTGTTTTTT
once,NA,TRBJ1-5,TRBV6-5,CASRRIGQPQHF,TGTGCCAGCAGGAGGATCGGCCAGCCCCAGCATTTT
NA,TRBD1,TRBJ1-5,TRBV2,CASSEKLGTGAGQPQHF,TGTGCCAGCAGTGAAAAATTAGGAACAGGGGCTGGTCAGCCCCAGCATTTT
NA,NA,TRBJ1-1,TRBV7-9,CASSSPQGFGTEAFF,TGTGCCAGCAGCTCCCCCCAGGGATTCGGCACTGAAGCTTTCTTT
NA,NA,TRBJ2-5,TRBV7-9,CASSPGGRGETQYF,TGTGCCAGCAGCCCCGGGGGGCGAGGAGAGACCCAGTACTTC
NA,NA,TRBJ2-3,TRBV7-9,CASSRSTGTDTQYF,TGTGCCAGCAGCCGTTCCACGGGCACAGATACGCAGTATTTT
few,TRBD1,TRBJ1-6,TRBV7-9,CASRPGTGGGSYNSPLHF,TGTGCCAGCAGACCCGGGACAGGGGGAGGCTCCTATAATTCACCCCTCCACTTT
NA,TRBD1,TRBJ2-2,TRBV5-1,CASSLGDRGPGELFF,TGCGCCAGCAGCTTGGGAGACAGGGGGCCCGGGGAGCTGTTTTTT
NA,TRBD1,TRBJ1-1,TRBV5-1,CASSQGQRLNTEAFF,TGCGCCAGCAGCCAGGGACAGAGACTGAACACTGAAGCTTTCTTT
NA,TRBD1,TRBJ1-6,TRBV6-5,CATAGTGLSPLHF,TGTGCCACCGCCGGGACAGGGCTTTCACCCCTCCACTTT
NA,NA,TRBJ2-7,TRBV3-1/TRBV3-2,CASSYTGLTSYEQYF,TGTGCCAGCAGCTATACGGGACTCACCTCCTACGAGCAGTACTTC
NA,NA,TRBJ2-1,TRBV19,CASSIRLVINNEQFF,TGTGCCAGTAGTATCCGACTAGTAATTAACAATGAGCAGTTCTTC
NA,NA,TRBJ1-2,TRBV2,CASSEYLENYGYTF,TGTGCCAGCAGTGAATATTTGGAGAACTATGGCTACACCTTC
NA,TRBD2,TRBJ2-7,TRBV6-2/TRBV6-3,CASSEGTSGSYEQYF,TGTGCCAGCAGCGAAGGGACTAGCGGCTCCTACGAGCAGTACTTC
NA,NA,TRBJ1-1,TRBV20-1,CSASKLGRGEAFF,TGCAGTGCTAGTAAGTTAGGCAGGGGTGAAGCTTTCTTT
NA,NA,TRBJ1-6,TRBV5-1,CASSPYRQENSPLHF,TGCGCCAGCAGCCCTTACCGACAAGAAAATTCACCCCTCCACTTT
NA,TRBD2,TRBJ2-3,TRBV5-1,CASSLGTSGGDTQYF,TGCGCCAGCAGCTTGGGGACTAGCGGGGGTGATACGCAGTATTTT
NA,TRBD2,TRBJ2-5,TRBV5-1,CASSLGSGEETQYF,TGCGCCAGCAGCTTGGGTAGCGGGGAAGAGACCCAGTACTTC
NA,NA,TRBJ1-2,TRBV30,CAWRRANYGYTF,TGTGCCTGGAGGAGGGCTAACTATGGCTACACCTTC
NA,NA,TRBJ2-2,TRBV12-3/TRBV12-4,CATQEGATGELFF,TGTGCCACCCAGGAAGGGGCGACCGGGGAGCTGTTTTTT
NA,TRBD1,TRBJ2-6,TRBV30,CASGQGGANVLTF,TGTGCCTCGGGACAGGGTGGGGCCAACGTCCTGACTTTC
few,NA,TRBJ2-1,TRBV5-5,CASSGSSQVHEQFF,TGTGCCAGCAGCGGTTCGAGTCAGGTGCATGAGCAGTTCTTC
NA,TRBD1,TRBJ1-2,TRBV19,CATATGIDYGYTF,TGTGCCACTGCGACAGGGATCGACTATGGCTACACCTTC
NA,TRBD2,TRBJ2-2,TRBV7-2,CASSYSGTSRFGELFF,TGTGCCAGCAGCTATTCCGGGACTAGCAGGTTCGGGGAGCTGTTTTTT